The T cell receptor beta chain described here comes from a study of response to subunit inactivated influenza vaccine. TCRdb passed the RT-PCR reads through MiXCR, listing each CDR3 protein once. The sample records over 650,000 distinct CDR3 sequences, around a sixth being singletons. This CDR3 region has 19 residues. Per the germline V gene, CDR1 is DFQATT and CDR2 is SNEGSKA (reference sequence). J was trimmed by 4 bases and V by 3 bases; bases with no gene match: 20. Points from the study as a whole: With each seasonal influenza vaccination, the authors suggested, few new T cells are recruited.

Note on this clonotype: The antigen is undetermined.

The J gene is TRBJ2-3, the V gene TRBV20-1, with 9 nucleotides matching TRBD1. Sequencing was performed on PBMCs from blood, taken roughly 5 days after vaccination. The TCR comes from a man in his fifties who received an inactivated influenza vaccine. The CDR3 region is CSARGGTGPSAVRADTQYF. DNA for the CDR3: TGCAGTGCTAGGGGGGGGACAGGGCCATCGGCTGTACGTGCAGATACGCAGTATTTT.